Following are 30 T cell receptor beta chains from one sample sequenced in a study of cytomegalovirus exposure and HLA in healthy donors. The PCR was carried out with 60 Vbeta primers and 13 Jbeta primers. Only in-frame clones appear in the TCRdb table, and some are missing; sequencing was by immunoSEQ multiplex PCR. The sample carries 120,000 to 150,000 clones, 60% to 85% recorded once. The specimen was PBMCs. These receptors were obtained from a man between 40 and 49 years old in good health and CMV-seropositive.

V gene TRBV2 combines with J gene TRBJ2-7; 10 bases match TRBD2. The CDR3 covers 15 residues. V lost 7 bases, J lost 0 bases, and 6 bases stayed unmatched. CDR1 SNHLY and CDR2 FYNNEI come from the germline V gene. The CDR3 DNA reads as TGTGCCAGCACCCAAGCGGGGGGGCCCTCCTACGAGCAGTACTTC. Translating gives CASTQAGGPSYEQYF.

The genes are TRBV2 and TRBJ2-1; D is ambiguous. Trimming took 7 bases from V and 3 from J, leaving 4 bases between them. CDR3 size: 11 residues. Germline loops: CDR1 SNHLY, CDR2 FYNNEI. The CDR3 loop is CASKYYNEQFF. The CDR3 bases are TGTGCCAGCAAATACTACAATGAGCAGTTCTTC.

The J gene is TRBJ2-3, the V gene TRBV6-4; D remains ambiguous. Germline V lookup: CDR1 MRHNA, CDR2 SNTAGT. V was shortened by 5 bases and J by 1 base, with 10 bases between the two germline ends. This CDR3 has 14 residues. The CDR3 nucleotides are TGTGCCAGCAGTCCCCAGGTGGGCACAGATACGCAGTATTTT. This sequence encodes CASSPQVGTDTQYF.

This clone was seen a few times. The chain couples TRBV5-6 to TRBJ2-5, with D tentatively TRBD2 (6 bases). This CDR3 region has 14 residues. Per the germline V gene, CDR1 is SGHDT and CDR2 is YYEEEE. V gave up 4 bases and J gave up 1 base, with 11 bases separating them. CDR3 DNA sequence: TGTGCCAGCAGCCAAATCGGGAGCCAAGAGACCCAGTACTTC. Translating gives CASSQIGSQETQYF.

The chain combines TRBV13 with TRBJ2-1; 10 positions match TRBD1. CDR1 PRHDT and CDR2 FYEKMQ come from the germline V gene (reference sequence). This CDR3 contains 17 residues. J lost 4 bases, V lost 2 bases, and 8 bases had no gene match. The CDR3 DNA is TGTGCCAGCAGCTTACCCGTCGGGACAGGGGTTTACAATGAGCAGTTCTTC. Amino acids: CASSLPVGTGVYNEQFF.

V gene TRBV27 combines with J gene TRBJ2-1, with D tentatively TRBD2 (5 bases). Trimming took 5 bases from V and 8 from J, leaving 10 bases between them. The CDR3 totals 12 residues. Per germline, CDR1 MNHEY and CDR2 SMNVEV (reference sequence). CDR3: CASSPGYDEQFF. The CDR3 DNA is TGTGCCAGCAGTCCGGGGTACGATGAGCAGTTCTTC.

The rearrangement uses TRBV12-1 and TRBJ2-1; the DNA was not compared with TRBD2, the D call given in the table. TRBV12-1 is labeled a pseudogene. The CDR3 is 16 amino acids. The DNA of the CDR3 is TGTGCCAGCAGCTACTGGGTGGTAGCGCTATGCAATGAGCAGTTCTTC. It yields the protein CASSYWVVALCNEQFF.

This clone was seen once. The CDR3 is CASSWDIRGTDTQYF. The CDR3 DNA is TGTGCCAGCAGCTGGGACATCCGAGGCACAGATACGCAGTATTTT. The chain recombines TRBV5-6 with TRBJ2-3; a weak D match, TRBD1 (6 bases). The CDR3 is made up of 15 amino acids. Trimming took off 3 bases at V and 1 base at J, with 12 bases between the two ends. Germline V gives CDR1 SGHDT, CDR2 YYEEEE.

This rearrangement joins TRBV7-9 to TRBJ2-2; TRBD2 matches at 8 bases. Germline CDR1 reads SEHNR; CDR2 reads FQNEAQ (reference sequence). V shed 6 bases and J 7 bases; nucleotides not matched to a gene: 10. CDR3 length: 15 amino acids. CDR3 sequence reads: CASRISGRLGGELFF. CDR3 nucleotides: TGTGCCAGCAGAATAAGCGGGAGACTTGGCGGGGAGCTGTTTTTT.

The V call is TRBV27, the J call TRBJ2-5, with D hard to call. The V gene lost 6 bases and the J gene lost 1 base, with 18 bases spanning the gap. Germline V gene lookup returns CDR1 MNHEY and CDR2 SMNVEV (reference sequence). The CDR3 length is 16 residues. CDR3 in DNA: TGTGCCAGCAGCCCCCGCCTAGTCCCCAGCCAAGAGACCCAGTACTTC. Protein sequence: CASSPRLVPSQETQYF.

The chain recombines TRBV27 with TRBJ1-5; 11 positions match TRBD1. Per germline, CDR1 MNHEY and CDR2 SMNVEV (reference sequence). V gave up 6 bases and J gave up 4 bases; unmatched junction bases: 5. The CDR3 is 15 amino acids. Here the CDR3 DNA reads TGTGCCAGCAGACCCCGGGACAGGGGGAATCAGCCCCAGCATTTT. Translation: CASRPRDRGNQPQHF.

CDR3 DNA sequence: TGTGCCTGGAGTCCCCTCGGACTAGTTTTTACAGATACGCAGTATTTT. It is translated as CAWSPLGLVFTDTQYF. J is TRBJ2-3 and V is TRBV30, with 7 bases identical to TRBD2. This CDR3 spans 16 amino acids. The V gene's germline CDR1 is GTSNPN and CDR2 SVGIG (reference sequence). Trimming at V came to 2 bases and at J to 3 bases, leaving 11 bases not matched to a gene. Supplemented by reference TRBV30 and TRBJ2-3, the full variable domain reads SQTIHQWPATLVQPVGSPLSLECTVEGTSNPNLYWYRQAAGRGLQLLFYSVGIGQISSEVPQNLSASRPQDRQFILSSKKLLLSDSGFYLCAWSPLGLVFTDTQYFGPGTRLTVL.

The gene calls are TRBV29-1 and TRBJ2-2; 8 bases line up with TRBD2. The CDR3 consists of 16 residues. The V and J ends lost 8 bases and 3 bases, in that order; junction bases with no gene match: 14. The germline CDR1 and CDR2 sequences are SQVTM and ANQGSEA. The CDR3 DNA reads TGCAGCCCTCCCCTCACGGGGGGGCACGACACCGGGGAGCTGTTTTTT. Translated: CSPPLTGGHDTGELFF.

V is TRBV5-1 and J is TRBJ1-4, with D uncertain. The germline gives CDR1 SGHRS, CDR2 YFSETQ. CDR3 length: 16 amino acids. V was pared by 0 bases and J by 3 bases, with 12 bases between. CDR3 in DNA: TGCGCCAGCAGCTTGGCCTCAGGCCCGGCTAATGAAAAACTGTTTTTT. Translated: CASSLASGPANEKLFF. Full variable domain (missing parts from reference TRBV5-1 and TRBJ1-4): KAGVTQTPRYLIKTRGQQVTLSCSPISGHRSVSWYQQTPGQGLQFLFEYFSETQRNKGNFPGRFSGRQFSNSRSEMNVSTLELGDSALYLCASSLASGPANEKLFFGSGTQLSVL.

The chain is built from TRBV5-4 and TRBJ1-4; D not certain. Between the trimmed V and J ends, which lost 1 base and 7 bases, there was a span of 8 bases. CDR1 is SGHNT, CDR2 YYREEE, per germline (reference sequence). The length of the CDR3 is 13 residues. In nucleotides, the CDR3 is TGTGCCAGCAGCTTGAAAGGGAGTGAAAAACTGTTTTTT. Amino acid sequence: CASSLKGSEKLFF.

This clone was picked up a small number of times. This chain joins TRBV19 and TRBJ2-2; D is unresolved. CDR1 and CDR2 from the germline V gene are LNHDA and SQIVND (reference sequence). This CDR3 contains 12 residues. V was clipped by 1 base and J by 6 bases, with 3 bases between them. The CDR3 sequence is CASSIAAGELFF. The CDR3 DNA follows: TGTGCCAGTAGTATAGCTGCCGGGGAGCTGTTTTTT.

This clone was counted between two and nine times. J is TRBJ2-1 and V is TRBV11-2; perhaps TRBD2 as D (6 bases). CDR1 is SGHAT, CDR2 FQNNGV, per germline. The CDR3 extends over 16 amino acids. The V gene lost 0 bases and the J gene lost 12 bases, with 21 bases spanning the gap. The CDR3 DNA is TGTGCCAGCAGCTTAGACCGTGGGGGGACCTTCAGGGCGCAGTTCTTC. Translation: CASSLDRGGTFRAQFF. Full variable domain (rest looked up from reference TRBV11-2 and TRBJ2-1): EAGVAQSPRYKIIEKRQSVAFWCNPISGHATLYWYQQILGQGPKLLIQFQNNGVVDDSQLPKDRFSAERLKGVDSTLKIQPAKLEDSAVYLCASSLDRGGTFRAQFFGPGTRLTVL.

V and J are TRBV6-5 and TRBJ1-1; maybe TRBD1 (5 bases). CDR1 is MNHEY, CDR2 SVGAGI, per germline. Trimming shortened V by 8 bases and J by 1 base, and 8 bases separated the two germline ends. The CDR3 covers 12 residues. The CDR3 nucleotides are TGTGCCAGCCGCAGGGCGAACACTGAAGCTTTCTTT. Translating it yields CASRRANTEAFF.

The V gene is TRBV2, the J gene TRBJ1-2; the D gene is possibly TRBD1 (5 bases). The V gene's germline CDR1 is SNHLY and CDR2 FYNNEI. V was clipped by 3 bases and J by 7 bases, with 12 bases between them. The CDR3 sequence is 13 residues long. DNA for the CDR3: TGTGCCAGCAGTGAGGCCAGGAGGGGTGGCTACACCTTC. It translates to CASSEARRGGYTF.

The chain recombines TRBV10-3 with TRBJ2-7; 7 bases agree with TRBD1. In germline, CDR1 is ENHRY, CDR2 SYGVKD. J lost 6 bases, V lost 7 bases, and 12 bases had no gene match. The length of the CDR3 is 14 residues. The CDR3 nucleotides read TGTGCCATCAAAATCCCAGGGGGTTCTGGCGAGCAGTACTTC. It specifies CAIKIPGGSGEQYF.

This sequence joins TRBV5-1 and TRBJ2-3, with D tentatively TRBD1 (6 bases). The germline V and J ends were trimmed by 9 bases and 3 bases, with 14 bases remaining between them. The CDR3 is 13 residues long. CDR1 and CDR2 from the germline V gene are SGHRS and YFSETQ. Here the CDR3 reads CATAMGATDTQYF. CDR3 DNA: TGCGCCACCGCCATGGGGGCTACAGATACGCAGTATTTT.

This clone was detected only once. The rearrangement links TRBV5-1 to TRBJ2-5; TRBD2 matches at 8 bases. V was clipped by 7 bases and J by 3 bases; unmatched bases: 17. There are 17 residues in the CDR3. In germline, CDR1 is SGHRS, CDR2 YFSETQ. In DNA form, the CDR3 reads TGCGCCAGCTCGGGCGCCCCGGGAGGGCCTGTGGAAGAGACCCAGTACTTC. Its protein product is CASSGAPGGPVEETQYF.

This chain joins TRBV9 and TRBJ2-5, with D perhaps TRBD1 (5 bases). The CDR3 runs to 15 residues. V shed 4 bases and J shed 4 bases, with 17 bases lying between them. Germline CDR1 and CDR2: SGDLS and YYNGEE. The CDR3 protein is CASSQQGMLRETQYF. DNA of the CDR3: TGTGCCAGCAGCCAGCAGGGTATGTTGAGAGAGACCCAGTACTTC.

The J gene is TRBJ2-1, the V gene TRBV7-9; D call uncertain. There are 12 residues in the CDR3. The germline V gene encodes CDR1 SEHNR and CDR2 FQNEAQ (reference sequence). The V end lost 1 base, the J end lost 8 bases, and 6 bases lay between the germline ends. CDR3 loop: CASSLVGYEQFF. As DNA, the CDR3 is TGTGCCAGCAGCTTAGTTGGCTATGAGCAGTTCTTC.

The chain combines TRBV28 with TRBJ1-1; no clear D. V gave up 3 bases and J gave up 1 base, with 6 bases separating them. The CDR3 length is 13 residues. Germline V gives CDR1 MDHEN, CDR2 SYDVKM. The CDR3 DNA is TGTGCCAGCAGTTTTATAGCGAACACTGAAGCTTTCTTT. Encoded protein: CASSFIANTEAFF.

V is TRBV2 and J is TRBJ2-1; tentatively, D is TRBD2 (6 bases). Trimming removed 7 bases from V and 5 bases from J, with 24 bases in between. CDR1 and CDR2 from the germline V gene are SNHLY and FYNNEI. The CDR3 runs 17 residues. The CDR3 region has the DNA TGTGCCAGCAACCTGGCCCTGGGGGGATCTTCTAACAATGAGCAGTTCTTC. Its translation is CASNLALGGSSNNEQFF.

The V and J genes are TRBV4-3 and TRBJ1-2; 10 bases are shared with TRBD1. The CDR3 sequence is 13 residues long. Germline CDR1 LGHNA, CDR2 YSLEER. The ends lost 4 bases at V and 6 bases at J; junction bases unmatched: 2. The CDR3: CASSPTGGHGYTF. The CDR3 DNA is TGCGCCAGCAGCCCGACAGGGGGCCATGGCTACACCTTC.

The rearrangement joins TRBV18 to TRBJ1-4; D is perhaps TRBD1 (5 bases). The CDR3 is 16 amino acids. Germline values: CDR1 KGHSH, CDR2 LQKENI. The V end lost 0 bases, the J end lost 8 bases, and 16 bases lay between the germline ends. CDR3 residues: CASSPPSEGRREKLFF. The CDR3 nucleotides are TGTGCCAGCTCACCACCGAGCGAGGGGAGGAGAGAAAAACTGTTTTTT.

In DNA, the CDR3 is TGTGCCAGCAGCTTAGGATCCGACGGGGACATTCAGTACTTC. This encodes CASSLGSDGDIQYF. The genes are TRBV7-2 and TRBJ2-4, with a tentative D call TRBD2 (5 bases). The CDR3 runs to 14 residues. Trimming left V 1 base short and J 8 bases short, with 12 bases between. Germline values: CDR1 SGHTA, CDR2 FQGNSA.

This chain links TRBV27 with TRBJ2-7; 13 bases match TRBD2. CDR3 length: 17 residues. The germline V gene has CDR1 MNHEY and CDR2 SMNVEV (reference sequence). J gave up 4 bases and V 3 bases, and 9 bases lay outside the gene matches. The DNA for the CDR3 is TGTGCCAGCAGTTTTGGACTAGCGGGAGCCCCGGGTTACGAGCAGTACTTC. Its translation: CASSFGLAGAPGYEQYF.